This T cell receptor beta chain was captured in a study of metastatic and nonmetastatic thyroid tumors. Study-wide results and limits: Benign nodules reportedly had significantly lower TCR beta diversity than malignant thyroid tumors in blood and tumor.

The entire patient cohort was treatment-naive prior to thyroid surgery. By share of the sample, this clone is medium-sized (0.01 to 0.1%). Its antigen is still unknown. The CDR3 length is 12 residues. CDR1 is LGHDT and CDR2 is YNNKEL in the germline V gene (reference sequence). Trimming removed 1 base at V and 8 bases at J, with 8 bases between. TCRdb re-called the PCR reads with MiXCR. The sample contains 23,000 or so clones, more than 25% of which appear only once. The gene calls are TRBV3-1 and TRBJ1-1; no firm D call. The sample taken for sequencing was tumor tissue. This TCR derives from a female donor with papillary thyroid cancer or a benign thyroid nodule (not recorded which). Some clones in this sample may be carry-over from other donors' samples. CDR3 coding DNA: TGTGCCAGCAGCCAAGGCTGGGGAGAAGCTTTCTTT. Translation: CASSQGWGEAFF.